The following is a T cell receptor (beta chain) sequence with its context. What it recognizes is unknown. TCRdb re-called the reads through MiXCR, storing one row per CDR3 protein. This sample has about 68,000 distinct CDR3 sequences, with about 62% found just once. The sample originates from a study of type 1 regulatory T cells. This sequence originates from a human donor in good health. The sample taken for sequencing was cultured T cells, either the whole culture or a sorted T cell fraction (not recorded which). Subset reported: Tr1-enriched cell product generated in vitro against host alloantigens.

CDR3 residues: CASSLLLSGAGGYTF. The CDR3 DNA is TGTGCCAGCAGCCTCCTTTTAAGCGGCGCAGGGGGCTACACCTTC. The V gene is TRBV7-8, the J gene TRBJ1-2, with D possibly being TRBD1 (5 bases). Germline CDR1 SGHVS, CDR2 FQNEAQ. V dropped 5 bases and J dropped 8 bases, with 21 bases sitting between them. The CDR3 runs to 15 residues.